This is a list of T cell receptor beta chains from one sample in a study of blood T cell repertoires in COVID-19. Here immunoSEQ multiplex PCR was the method, and the copy in TCRdb shows in-frame clones only, minus some. The profile covers 130,000 or so clones, with over 75% appearing a single time and 16% taken by the ten largest. Sequencing was performed on peripheral blood. The receptors shown here come from a man between 60 and 70 years old with active or convalescent COVID-19. Both conserved end residues are part of each CDR3. A D gene is named only where the DNA matches it firmly. Some rows mark clone size as missing; the rest say once, few, many or name a class of expanded clone.

few,TRBV9,TRBJ2-1,TRBD2,CASSVGTSSNVEQFF,TGTGCCAGCAGCGTAGGGACTAGCTCAAATGTTGAGCAGTTCTTC
.,TRBV7-2,TRBJ2-1,TRBD2,CASSLAGGPYNEQFF,TGTGCCAGCTCCCTAGCGGGAGGGCCGTACAATGAGCAGTTCTTC
few,TRBV19,TRBJ2-3,TRBD2,CASKGALAADTQYF,TGTGCCAGCAAAGGGGCGCTAGCGGCAGATACGCAGTATTTT
.,TRBV20-1,TRBJ1-5,.,CSASGDTPQPQHF,TGCAGTGCTAGTGGCGACACCCCACAGCCCCAGCATTTT
.,TRBV11-2,TRBJ2-4,.,CASSYTPIAEVAKNIQYF,TGTGCCAGCAGCTACACCCCCATAGCGGAAGTAGCCAAAAACATTCAGTACTTC
few,TRBV6-5,TRBJ2-1,TRBD2,CASSYSERDDSAEQFF,TGTGCCAGCAGTTACTCAGAGCGGGATGACTCCGCTGAGCAGTTCTTC
few,TRBV7-2,TRBJ2-1,TRBD2,CASRKVAGAWDNEQFF,TGTGCCAGCAGGAAAGTAGCGGGAGCATGGGACAATGAGCAGTTCTTC
.,TRBV7-3,TRBJ1-2,.,CASSFGGGANVEGYTF,TGTGCCAGCAGCTTCGGGGGAGGGGCGAACGTTGAAGGCTACACCTTC
.,TRBV3-1/TRBV3-2,TRBJ2-3,.,CASSQMGAPGEDLITDTQYF,TGTGCCAGCAGCCAGATGGGGGCCCCGGGTGAGGACCTCATCACAGATACGCAGTATTTT
.,TRBV5-6,TRBJ2-5,.,CASSLANSWETQYF,TGTGCCAGCAGCTTGGCCAACAGTTGGGAGACCCAGTACTTC
.,TRBV6-2/TRBV6-3,TRBJ1-5,.,CASSWGGAYSNQPQHF,TGTGCCAGCAGTTGGGGGGGGGCGTATAGCAATCAGCCCCAGCATTTT
.,TRBV5-4,TRBJ2-1,TRBD2,CATSAGGLYNEQFF,TGTGCCACCTCAGCGGGAGGGCTTTACAATGAGCAGTTCTTC
once,TRBV29-1,TRBJ2-7,.,CSVERLNTVEQYF,TGCAGCGTTGAAAGACTCAACACCGTTGAGCAGTACTTC
.,TRBV7-8,TRBJ2-5,TRBD1,CASSFNDRGRETQYF,TGTGCCAGCAGCTTTAACGACAGGGGGCGAGAGACCCAGTACTTC
.,TRBV13,TRBJ2-5,TRBD1,CASSIRQGSGYVTQYF,TGTGCCAGCAGCATAAGACAGGGGTCCGGGTATGTGACCCAGTACTTC
once,TRBV7-9,TRBJ2-7,TRBD2,CASSFPGLAGGPKNEQYF,TGTGCCAGCAGCTTCCCGGGACTAGCGGGAGGGCCCAAAAACGAGCAGTACTTC
.,TRBV10-3,TRBJ2-7,.,CAISEGQRQQYF,TGTGCCATCAGTGAGGGACAGAGACAGCAGTACTTC
.,TRBV5-6,TRBJ2-1,.,CASSLAAGLYNEQFF,TGTGCCAGCAGCTTGGCGGCAGGCCTATACAATGAGCAGTTCTTC
once,TRBV25-1,TRBJ2-7,TRBD1,CASSSREDRGDSYEQYF,TGTGCCAGCAGTTCCAGAGAGGACAGGGGCGACTCCTACGAGCAGTACTTC
.,TRBV3-1/TRBV3-2,TRBJ2-2,TRBD2,CASSLGLAGFAGTGELFF,TGTGCCAGCAGCCTAGGACTAGCGGGATTTGCTGGTACCGGGGAGCTGTTTTTT
once,TRBV5-1,TRBJ2-7,TRBD2,CASSVSGRPSYEQYF,TGCGCCAGCAGCGTCAGCGGGAGGCCCTCCTACGAGCAGTACTTC
.,TRBV28,TRBJ1-2,.,CASTIRGGGGYGYTF,TGTGCCAGCACCATCCGGGGGGGAGGGGGCTATGGCTACACCTTC
.,TRBV28,TRBJ1-6,.,CASSLAGDNSSPLHF,TGTGCCAGCAGTTTAGCGGGGGATAATAGTTCACCCCTCCACTTT
.,TRBV19,TRBJ1-1,.,CASGHPVAFF,TGTGCCAGTGGACACCCCGTAGCTTTCTTT
.,TRBV18,TRBJ2-6,.,CASSPGSAGLGANVLTF,TGTGCCAGCTCACCTGGTTCGGCGGGCCTCGGGGCCAACGTCCTGACTTTC
few,TRBV7-9,TRBJ2-1,TRBD2,CASSRSGTSATHEQFF,TGTGCCAGCAGCCGGTCCGGGACTAGCGCTACCCATGAGCAGTTCTTC
.,TRBV7-9,TRBJ1-1,.,CASSPLSYTEAFF,TGTGCCAGCAGCCCCCTGAGCTACACTGAAGCTTTCTTT
many,TRBV5-1,TRBJ2-3,.,CASSWEGQADTQYF,TGCGCCAGCAGCTGGGAGGGACAGGCAGATACGCAGTATTTT
.,TRBV4-3,TRBJ2-7,TRBD2,CASSQAPVAGGPYEQYF,TGCGCCAGCAGCCAAGCCCCCGTCGCGGGAGGACCCTACGAGCAGTACTTC
few,TRBV19,TRBJ2-7,TRBD1,CASRQTGTGLDEQYF,TGTGCCAGTAGACAAACCGGGACAGGGCTCGACGAGCAGTACTTC
once,TRBV4-1,TRBJ2-2,.,CASSQGRGIVNGELFF,TGCGCCAGCAGCCAAGGGCGCGGGATTGTGAACGGGGAGCTGTTTTTT
.,TRBV27,TRBJ2-7,.,CASSLDRYSYEQYF,TGTGCCAGCAGTTTAGACAGATACTCCTACGAGCAGTACTTC
.,TRBV11-3,TRBJ2-7,.,CASSLFTGSSYEQYF,TGTGCCAGCAGCTTATTTACGGGGAGCTCCTACGAGCAGTACTTC
.,TRBV10-3,TRBJ2-2,TRBD2,CAIGTLAGEAGELFF,TGTGCCATCGGGACACTAGCGGGAGAGGCCGGGGAGCTGTTTTTT
once,TRBV6-5,TRBJ1-1,.,CASSYSPGMSTEAFF,TGTGCCAGCAGTTACTCGCCGGGGATGAGCACTGAAGCTTTCTTT
.,TRBV7-8,TRBJ2-7,TRBD2,CASSPRRGGSSYEQYF,TGTGCCAGCAGCCCCAGGCGCGGGGGAAGCTCCTACGAGCAGTACTTC